Presented here are 25 T cell receptor beta chains from one specimen sequenced in a study of shared clonotypes between healthy human individuals. Here immunoSEQ multiplex PCR was the method, and the copy in TCRdb shows in-frame clones only, minus some. The sample holds approximately 2.4 million clones, under 97% seen once. Sample: naive CD4+ T cells sorted from blood. Specified subset: CD45RA+ positively selected. The receptor source for this set is a man in his late teens or twenties in good health.

V gene TRBV6-1 combines with J gene TRBJ1-2; a weak D match, TRBD1 (5 bases). CDR1 and CDR2 (germline): MNHNS, SASEGT. V lost 6 bases, J lost 4 bases, and 15 bases lay in between. This CDR3 contains 14 residues. CDR3 in DNA: TGTGCCAGCAGAAAGGAAGGACAAGTCTATGGCTACACCTTC. Its translation is CASRKEGQVYGYTF.

The chain combines TRBV6-5 with TRBJ1-2; maybe TRBD1 (6 bases). Germline-derived CDR1 and CDR2 are MNHEY and SVGAGI. V lost 5 bases and J lost 4, with 17 bases in between. This CDR3 has 15 residues. CDR3 bases: TGTGCCAGCAGTCCACAAATAGGGGGTGCCTATGGCTACACCTTC. Its protein product is CASSPQIGGAYGYTF.

This rearrangement joins TRBV19 to TRBJ2-7; no clear D. V was shortened by 3 bases and J by 6 bases, with 12 bases between the two germline ends. Germline values: CDR1 LNHDA, CDR2 SQIVND (reference sequence). This CDR3 has 13 residues. The DNA for the CDR3 is TGTGCCAGTAGTATTTCGGCCCTCCGCGAGCAGTACTTC. It codes for CASSISALREQYF.

This chain joins TRBV6-5 and TRBJ2-6, with D possibly TRBD1 on 6 matching bases. The germline CDR1 and CDR2 sequences are MNHEY and SVGAGI. V lost 6 bases and J lost 2, with 11 bases in between. The CDR3 is 15 residues long. CDR3 amino acids: CASRYDRTGANVLTF. CDR3 DNA sequence: TGTGCCAGCAGGTACGACAGGACTGGGGCCAACGTCCTGACTTTC.

The chain joins TRBV7-2 to TRBJ1-1, with D perhaps matching TRBD1 (5 bases). The CDR3 has 15 amino acids. Trimming removed 2 bases at V and 4 bases at J, with 14 bases between. The germline gives CDR1 SGHTA, CDR2 FQGNSA. The CDR3 DNA is TGTGCCAGCAGCTTAAACGGGCAGGGACCCACTGAAGCTTTCTTT. This codes for CASSLNGQGPTEAFF.

In DNA form, the CDR3 reads TGTGCCAGCAGCCAAGCGACCTCAGGCCAGCCCCAGCATTTT. It codes for CASSQATSGQPQHF. V usage is TRBV7-8 and J usage is TRBJ1-5; D call uncertain. This CDR3 spans 14 amino acids. With 5 bases removed from V and 7 bases from J, the gap between germline ends came to 15 bases. Germline CDR1 SGHVS, CDR2 FQNEAQ.

This clone appeared a single time. The chain recombines TRBV6-6 with TRBJ1-5; D call uncertain. CDR1 and CDR2 from the germline V gene are MNHNY and SVGAGI (reference sequence). Trimming removed 2 bases at V and 0 bases at J, with 8 bases between. The CDR3 extends over 15 amino acids. The CDR3 sequence: CASSYMGNSNQPQHF. The CDR3 DNA reads as TGTGCCAGCAGTTACATGGGTAATAGCAATCAGCCCCAGCATTTT.

CDR3: CASSPAPGGTEAFF. The CDR3 DNA follows: TGCGCCAGCAGCCCGGCGCCGGGAGGGACTGAAGCTTTCTTT. The chain has TRBV5-1 and TRBJ1-1; D is undetermined. The CDR3 runs 14 residues. Germline loops: CDR1 SGHRS, CDR2 YFSETQ. V was shortened by 4 bases and J by 5 bases, with 15 bases between the two germline ends.

This clone occurred once. This chain connects TRBV18 to TRBJ1-5; 11 positions match TRBD1. Trimming took 3 bases from V and 6 from J; bases not matched to a gene: 7. Per germline, CDR1 KGHSH and CDR2 LQKENI. This CDR3 region has 16 residues. The CDR3 nucleotides read TGTGCCAGCTCACCCGACGGGACAGGGGGGACTCAGCCCCAGCATTTT. It codes for CASSPDGTGGTQPQHF.

The rearrangement links TRBV10-3 to TRBJ2-5; 9 nucleotides agree with TRBD2. Germline V lookup: CDR1 ENHRY, CDR2 SYGVKD. CDR3 length: 16 residues. J lost 7 bases, V lost 6 bases, and 15 bases had no gene match. This CDR3 reads CAIRTGTSHPSGTQYF. In nucleotides, the CDR3 is TGTGCCATCAGAACCGGGACTAGCCATCCATCGGGGACCCAGTACTTC.

V usage is TRBV7-3 and J usage is TRBJ1-6; 7 bases line up with TRBD1. Germline CDR1 is SGHTA and CDR2 is FQGTGA. The V segment lost 1 base and the J segment 2 bases; nucleotides outside the gene matches: 2. The CDR3 contains 16 residues. In nucleotides, the CDR3 is TGTGCCAGCAGCTTAATGGGGACAGCCTATAATTCACCCCTCCACTTT. It translates to CASSLMGTAYNSPLHF.

This clone was observed once. This rearrangement joins TRBV5-1 to TRBJ2-5; TRBD1 might be the D (5 bases). The CDR3 contains 15 residues. Deletions cut 4 bases from V and 4 bases from J, with 17 bases between. Per germline, CDR1 SGHRS and CDR2 YFSETQ. CDR3: CASSGPPGRRETQYF. The CDR3 coding sequence is TGCGCCAGCAGCGGGCCCCCAGGGCGTAGAGAGACCCAGTACTTC.

The chain is built from TRBV6-5 and TRBJ2-3, with a possible D match to TRBD1 (6 bases). The length of the CDR3 is 14 residues. CDR1 and CDR2 (germline): MNHEY, SVGAGI. Trimming took off 6 bases at V and 4 bases at J, with 14 bases between the two ends. CDR3: CASSHRQASDTQYF. For the CDR3, the DNA is TGTGCCAGCAGCCATAGACAGGCCTCAGATACGCAGTATTTT.

The chain joins TRBV30 to TRBJ2-3, with D unresolved. The germline V gene has CDR1 GTSNPN and CDR2 SVGIG (reference sequence). The CDR3 has 13 residues. V was shortened by 2 bases and J by 3 bases, with 9 bases between the two germline ends. The CDR3 DNA reads as TGTGCCTGGAGTCCCTTGAGGACAGATACGCAGTATTTT. The encoded protein is CAWSPLRTDTQYF.

In this sample, this clone turned up once. The chain is built from TRBV2 and TRBJ1-5; D not certain. Germline CDR1 and CDR2: SNHLY and FYNNEI. The V gene lost 1 base and the J gene lost 9 bases, with 7 bases spanning the gap. This CDR3 is 12 amino acids long. The CDR3 loop reads CASSEEGRPQHF. The CDR3 region has the DNA TGTGCCAGCAGTGAAGAGGGTCGGCCCCAGCATTTT. Variable domain in full (rest from reference TRBV2 and TRBJ1-5): EPEVTQTPSHQVTQMGQEVILRCVPISNHLYFYWYRQILGQKVEFLVSFYNNEISEKSEIFDDQFSVERPDGSNFTLKIRSTKLEDSAMYFCASSEEGRPQHFGDGTRLSIL.

The V and J genes are TRBV6-6 and TRBJ1-5; a possible D gene is TRBD1 (5 bases). V was cut by 2 bases and J by 4 bases, with 9 bases left in between. The CDR3 is 14 residues long. Germline assignment: CDR1 MNHNY and CDR2 SVGAGI (reference sequence). The CDR3 is CASSYGDVNQPQHF. As DNA, the CDR3 is TGTGCCAGCAGTTACGGGGACGTGAATCAGCCCCAGCATTTT.

The CDR3 loop reads CASSRDRGQDTQYF. In nucleotides, the CDR3 is TGTGCCAGCAGCAGGGACAGGGGTCAAGATACGCAGTATTTT. The chain links TRBV5-4 to TRBJ2-3; 10 nucleotides line up with TRBD1. The CDR3 has 14 residues. The V gene end was trimmed by 4 bases and the J gene end by 5 bases; junction bases not matched to a gene: 4. CDR1 is SGHNT, CDR2 YYREEE, per germline (reference sequence).

This chain links TRBV10-3 with TRBJ2-2, with D perhaps assigned TRBD1 or TRBD2 (5 bases each). This CDR3 spans 14 amino acids. Germline V gene lookup returns CDR1 ENHRY and CDR2 SYGVKD. Trimming removed 10 bases from V and 3 bases from J, with 15 bases in between. The CDR3 here is CATMGVGDTGELFF. CDR3 nucleotides: TGTGCCACGATGGGGGTTGGGGACACCGGGGAGCTGTTTTTT.

For this clone: Within the sample, other DNA sequences also encode this same CDR3. V gene TRBV5-4 combines with J gene TRBJ1-1, with no clear D. V lost 0 bases and J lost 3, with 6 bases in between. Germline-derived CDR1 and CDR2 are SGHNT and YYREEE (reference sequence). This CDR3 is built from 13 residues. CDR3 coding DNA: TGTGCCAGCAGCTTGGCTCGGGACACTGAAGCTTTCTTT. Amino acid sequence: CASSLARDTEAFF.

The CDR3 DNA is TGCGCCAGCTCCCCCGGGAGTCCCAACGTCCTGACTTTC. It is translated as CASSPGSPNVLTF. This sequence joins TRBV10-2 and TRBJ2-6, with D perhaps TRBD2 (6 bases). Germline CDR1 reads WSHSY; CDR2 reads SAAADI. This CDR3 is 13 amino acids long. V was cut by 8 bases and J by 8 bases, with 13 bases left in between.

The chain has TRBV7-8 and TRBJ2-2; 8 nucleotides agree with TRBD1. The germline V gene encodes CDR1 SGHVS and CDR2 FQNEAQ. V dropped 7 bases and J dropped 0; count of bases not matched to a gene: 4. This CDR3 is 15 amino acids long. The CDR3 DNA is TGTGCCAGCAATCCAGGGGGCGCGAACACCGGGGAGCTGTTTTTT. Amino acids: CASNPGGANTGELFF.

V usage is TRBV25-1 and J usage is TRBJ1-6; 9 bases map to TRBD1. The CDR3 totals 15 residues. From germline, CDR1 is MGHDK and CDR2 SYGVNS. After removal of 5 bases from V and 8 bases from J, the junction contained 7 bases not matched to a gene. The CDR3 DNA reads TGTGCCAGCAGTACCTGGGACAGGGTAGATTCACCCCTCCACTTT. It specifies CASSTWDRVDSPLHF.

The chain combines TRBV5-1 with TRBJ1-2; D is possibly TRBD1 (6 bases). Trimming pared 5 bases from V and 12 bases from J, leaving 20 bases between. The CDR3 loop spans 13 amino acids. Germline assignment: CDR1 SGHRS and CDR2 YFSETQ. The CDR3 is CASSFRGGMNDTF. The CDR3 DNA reads as TGCGCCAGCAGTTTCCGAGGGGGAATGAACGACACCTTC.

The chain is built from TRBV19 and TRBJ1-2; a weak D match, TRBD1 (5 bases). Looked up from germline, CDR1 is LNHDA and CDR2 is SQIVND (reference sequence). The CDR3 is 12 residues long. Trimming cost V 2 bases and J 10 bases, with 11 bases left between them. CDR3 nucleotide sequence: TGTGCCAGTAGTATACTCGCAGGGACCTACACCTTC. It yields the protein CASSILAGTYTF. Variable domain in full (rest from reference TRBV19 and TRBJ1-2): DGGITQSPKYLFRKEGQNVTLSCEQNLNHDAMYWYRQDPGQGLRLIYYSQIVNDFQKGDIAEGYSVSREKKESFPLTVTSAQKNPTAFYLCASSILAGTYTFGSGTRLTVV.

The chain recombines TRBV30 with TRBJ1-4; D possibly corresponds to TRBD1 (5 bases). The V and J ends lost 2 bases and 5 bases respectively, with 12 bases between them. Germline V gene sequence: CDR1 GTSNPN, CDR2 SVGIG (reference sequence). The CDR3 length is 14 residues. For the CDR3, the DNA is TGTGCCTGGAGTAACACAGGAGAAAATGAAAAACTGTTTTTT. Its protein product is CAWSNTGENEKLFF.